This T cell receptor (beta chain) was found in a study of T cell repertoires in cytomegalovirus infection. Study overall: Based on public TCR beta signatures, there were indications of CMV infection and of a matching HLA type.

One entry per CDR3 protein, called by TCRdb with MiXCR from the reads. The sample yields under 300,000 distinct CDR3 sequences, 9% to 15% seen once. The CDR3 is made up of 14 amino acids. Germline V lookup: CDR1 MNHNS, CDR2 SASEGT. The J segment lost 1 base and the V segment lost 4 bases, leaving 1 base of the junction unmatched. The chain combines TRBV6-1 with TRBJ2-4; TRBD1 matches at 7 bases. Sequencing was carried out using PBMCs. The source of this sequence is a human donor in good health (CMV status not recorded). Some clones in this sample may be carry-over from other donors' samples. In DNA form, the CDR3 reads TGTGCCAGCAGTGTGGACAGGGCCAAAAACATTCAGTACTTC. Protein product: CASSVDRAKNIQYF.